A single sample gave rise to the 20 T cell receptor beta chains below, sequenced in a study of cytomegalovirus exposure and HLA in healthy donors. Vbeta (60) and Jbeta (13) primers were used in the PCR. Clones were read by immunoSEQ multiplex PCR, and TCRdb kept only the in-frame ones, dropping some. The sample records some 150,000 clones, 79% being singletons. Sequences were obtained from PBMCs. These receptors were taken from a man over 45 in good health and CMV-seropositive.

This clone was seen more than once but under ten times. The chain has TRBV19 and TRBJ1-5; 10 nucleotides align to TRBD1. CDR1 LNHDA and CDR2 SQIVND come from the germline V gene (reference sequence). Unmatched junction bases numbered 9, after V lost 1 base and J lost 9 bases. This CDR3 has 16 amino acids. CDR3 sequence (DNA): TGTGCCAGTAGTATAGGACAGGGGGCCTCCAATTGGCCCCAGCATTTT. This translates into CASSIGQGASNWPQHF.

This clone was recorded once. The chain uses TRBV5-1 and TRBJ2-1; 9 bases align to TRBD2. The CDR3 consists of 16 residues. Trimming removed 4 bases from V and 7 bases from J; junction bases left unmatched: 12. Germline CDR1 SGHRS, CDR2 YFSETQ. The CDR3, as DNA: TGCGCCAGCAGCCCCGGATTAGCGGGAGACGAAAATGAGCAGTTCTTC. Protein product: CASSPGLAGDENEQFF.

In this sample, this clone turned up a few times. The gene calls are TRBV7-2 and TRBJ1-2, with TRBD1 as a possible D gene (6 bases). The ends were cut back, 8 bases at V and 4 bases at J, with 20 bases in the middle. This CDR3 region has 15 residues. CDR1 is SGHTA, CDR2 FQGNSA, per germline. The chain's CDR3 is CASDPSPRGVYGYTF. The DNA for the CDR3 is TGTGCCAGCGACCCTTCCCCCAGGGGAGTCTATGGCTACACCTTC.

This clone was seen only once. V gene TRBV28 combines with J gene TRBJ2-7; the D gene is possibly TRBD2 (6 bases). The V gene lost 5 bases and the J gene lost 0 bases, with 11 bases spanning the gap. Germline loops: CDR1 MDHEN, CDR2 SYDVKM. The CDR3 sequence is 14 residues long. CDR3 sequence reads: CASSRRDYSYEQYF. The CDR3 nucleotides are TGTGCCAGCAGTAGGCGGGATTACTCCTACGAGCAGTACTTC.

This chain links TRBV11-2 with TRBJ2-5; 8 bases map to TRBD1. CDR1 and CDR2 from the germline V gene are SGHAT and FQNNGV. V was clipped by 5 bases and J by 5 bases; unmatched bases: 10. The CDR3 length is 15 residues. The DNA of the CDR3 is TGTGCCAGCAGCCCCCGGACAGGGAACTGGGAGACCCAGTACTTC. Translating it yields CASSPRTGNWETQYF.

DNA for the CDR3: TGTGCCAGCAGCTTAGAGGGGACAGGGGGCGATTACGAGCAGTACTTC. Amino acids: CASSLEGTGGDYEQYF. The chain links TRBV11-2 to TRBJ2-7, with 12 bases matching TRBD1. The germline V gene has CDR1 SGHAT and CDR2 FQNNGV. The CDR3 totals 16 residues. J was trimmed by 4 bases and V by 0 bases; bases with no gene match: 4. Full variable domain (remainder filled in from reference TRBV11-2 and TRBJ2-7): EAGVAQSPRYKIIEKRQSVAFWCNPISGHATLYWYQQILGQGPKLLIQFQNNGVVDDSQLPKDRFSAERLKGVDSTLKIQPAKLEDSAVYLCASSLEGTGGDYEQYFGPGTRLTVT.

The chain uses TRBV6-1 and TRBJ2-1, with a weak D call TRBD2 (7 bases). The V end lost 6 bases, the J end lost 1 base, and 13 bases lay between the germline ends. CDR3 length: 15 residues. Germline V lookup: CDR1 MNHNS, CDR2 SASEGT. For the CDR3, the DNA is TGTGCCAGCAGCGCGAGGGGGGGGTCCTACAATGAGCAGTTCTTC. This codes for CASSARGGSYNEQFF.

The chain joins TRBV28 to TRBJ2-3; TRBD1 matches at 7 bases. The germline gives CDR1 MDHEN, CDR2 SYDVKM. This CDR3 comprises 15 residues. With 4 bases clipped from V and 8 bases from J, the junction kept 12 bases outside the gene matches. The DNA of the CDR3 is TGTGCCAGCAGTTCCGCCGGGACAGACAGGGTTACGCAGTATTTT. Amino acids: CASSSAGTDRVTQYF.

In its sample, this clone was seen once. The chain joins TRBV28 to TRBJ1-2; D unresolved. This CDR3 spans 12 amino acids. Germline values: CDR1 MDHEN, CDR2 SYDVKM. The germline V and J ends were trimmed by 4 bases and 1 base, with 4 bases remaining between them. The CDR3 region has the DNA TGTGCCAGCAGTTCAAATAACTATGGCTACACCTTC. Its translation is CASSSNNYGYTF.

The rearrangement uses TRBV19 and TRBJ2-1; 7 bases align to TRBD2. Germline V lookup: CDR1 LNHDA, CDR2 SQIVND (reference sequence). This CDR3 has 14 amino acids. Germline trimming cut 6 bases from V and 7 bases from J; bases unmatched to any gene: 9. Written as DNA, the CDR3 is TGTGCCAGTAGCAAGGGACTACAATGGAATGAGCAGTTCTTC. Its translation: CASSKGLQWNEQFF.

In its sample, this clone was seen a few times. CDR3 sequence: CASRGGSGGYYEQYF. CDR3 sequence (DNA): TGTGCCAGCAGGGGGGGGTCGGGGGGATACTACGAGCAGTACTTC. J is TRBJ2-7 and V is TRBV6-6, with 7 positions matching TRBD2. The CDR3 totals 15 residues. V was clipped by 6 bases and J by 3 bases; unmatched bases: 11. Germline V gene lookup returns CDR1 MNHNY and CDR2 SVGAGI (reference sequence).

The J gene is TRBJ1-1, the V gene TRBV7-9; D not certain. V was shortened by 1 base and J by 1 base, with 7 bases between the two germline ends. This CDR3 is 14 amino acids long. Looked up from germline, CDR1 is SEHNR and CDR2 is FQNEAQ (reference sequence). DNA of the CDR3: TGTGCCAGCAGCTTAGTCAGATCGAACACTGAAGCTTTCTTT. Protein product: CASSLVRSNTEAFF.

This clone was detected once. The CDR3 bases are TGTGCCACCAGCAGAGATCTACGCCGAATTGGAAACACCATATATTTT. Its protein is CATSRDLRRIGNTIYF. This chain joins TRBV15 and TRBJ1-3; D is unresolved. This CDR3 region has 16 residues. Per germline, CDR1 LNHNV and CDR2 YYDKDF (reference sequence). Trimming shortened V by 0 bases and J by 3 bases, and 12 bases separated the two germline ends.

CDR3 in amino acids: CASSFGGQGSSHSNQPQHF. DNA for the CDR3: TGTGCCAGCAGCTTTGGTGGACAGGGGAGCTCCCATAGCAATCAGCCCCAGCATTTT. This chain uses TRBV12-1 with TRBJ1-5; the tabulated D call, TRBD1, remains unverified against the DNA. TRBV12-1 is designated a pseudogene. CDR3 length equals 19 residues.

This clone was seen a handful of times. At the DNA level, this CDR3 is encoded by other sequences in the same sample as well. The V gene is TRBV4-2, the J gene TRBJ2-3, with no clear D. Germline-derived CDR1 and CDR2 are LGHNA and YNFKEQ. The length of the CDR3 is 13 residues. V lost 0 bases to trimming and J lost 12 bases, with 13 bases between them. In nucleotides, the CDR3 is TGTGCCAGCAGCCAAGAACCAGGAATCCATCAGTATTTT. Translated, it gives CASSQEPGIHQYF.

This clone was observed a single time. The CDR3: CASSISGRAQPQHF. The CDR3 bases are TGTGCCAGTAGTATATCTGGCAGGGCACAGCCCCAGCATTTT. The J gene is TRBJ1-5, the V gene TRBV19, with D tentatively TRBD1 (5 bases). V shed 2 bases and J shed 7 bases, with 12 bases lying between them. Germline V gene lookup returns CDR1 LNHDA and CDR2 SQIVND (reference sequence). This CDR3 has 14 amino acids.

This chain connects TRBV6-4 to TRBJ2-1, with TRBD1 as a possible D gene (5 bases). The CDR3 is made up of 13 amino acids. Trimming removed 4 bases from V and 6 bases from J, with 10 bases in between. Germline lookup yields CDR1 MRHNA and CDR2 SNTAGT. The CDR3 nucleotides read TGTGCCAGCAGTGTTGACAGCCCCAATGAGCAGTTCTTC. This codes for CASSVDSPNEQFF.

This clone was picked up a small number of times. The genes are TRBV27 and TRBJ1-3, with D possibly matching TRBD1 (5 bases). Looked up from germline, CDR1 is MNHEY and CDR2 is SMNVEV (reference sequence). Trimming pared 0 bases from V and 4 bases from J, leaving 10 bases between. There are 15 residues in the CDR3. The CDR3 nucleotides read TGTGCCAGCAGTTTATCGTCAGGGCCCGGAAACACCATATATTTT. Its protein product is CASSLSSGPGNTIYF.

In its sample, this clone was seen once. The chain recombines TRBV28 with TRBJ1-5, with 8 bases that match TRBD1. Germline V gives CDR1 MDHEN, CDR2 SYDVKM. The J segment lost 4 bases and the V segment lost 7 bases, leaving 6 bases of the junction unmatched. The CDR3 runs 14 residues. The CDR3 spells CASTIGQGNQPQHF. The CDR3 DNA follows: TGTGCCAGCACTATCGGACAGGGTAATCAGCCCCAGCATTTT.

The table lists this clone with a few counts. This chain links TRBV4-1 with TRBJ2-7, with 7 bases identical to TRBD2. Germline V gene lookup returns CDR1 MGHRA and CDR2 YSYEKL. Trimming took 0 bases from V and 2 from J; bases not matched to a gene: 13. This CDR3 spans 18 amino acids. The CDR3 DNA sequence: TGCGCCAGCAGCCAAGAAGGGGTGAGCAGCGGGGAAACCTACGAGCAGTACTTC. Its translation: CASSQEGVSSGETYEQYF.